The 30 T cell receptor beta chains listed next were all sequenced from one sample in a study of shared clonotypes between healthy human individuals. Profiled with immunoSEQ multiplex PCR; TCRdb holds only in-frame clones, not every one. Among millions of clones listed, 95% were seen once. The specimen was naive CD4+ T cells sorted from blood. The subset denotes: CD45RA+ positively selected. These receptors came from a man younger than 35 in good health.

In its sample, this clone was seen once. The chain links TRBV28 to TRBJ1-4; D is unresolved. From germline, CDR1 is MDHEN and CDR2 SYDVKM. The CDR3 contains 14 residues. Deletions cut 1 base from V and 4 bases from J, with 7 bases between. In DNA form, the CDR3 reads TGTGCCAGCAGTTTATTACGGTTTAATGAAAAACTGTTTTTT. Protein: CASSLLRFNEKLFF.

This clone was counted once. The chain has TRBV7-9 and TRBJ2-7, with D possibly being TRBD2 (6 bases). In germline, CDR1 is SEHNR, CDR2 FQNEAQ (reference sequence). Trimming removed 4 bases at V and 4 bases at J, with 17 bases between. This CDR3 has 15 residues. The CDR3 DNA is TGTGCCAGCAGCTCCGGGGGTAGCGGAGCATACGAGCAGTACTTC. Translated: CASSSGGSGAYEQYF.

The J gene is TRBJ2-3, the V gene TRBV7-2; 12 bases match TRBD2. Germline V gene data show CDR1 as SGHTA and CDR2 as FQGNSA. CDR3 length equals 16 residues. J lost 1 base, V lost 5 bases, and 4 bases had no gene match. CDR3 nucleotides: TGTGCCAGCAGCCCGGGACTAGCGGGCCGCACAGATACGCAGTATTTT. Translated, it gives CASSPGLAGRTDTQYF.

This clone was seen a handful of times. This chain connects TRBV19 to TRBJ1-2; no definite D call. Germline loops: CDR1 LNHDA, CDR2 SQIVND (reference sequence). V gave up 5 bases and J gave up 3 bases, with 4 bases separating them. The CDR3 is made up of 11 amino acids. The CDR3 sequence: CASSDHYGYTF. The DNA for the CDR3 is TGTGCCAGTAGTGACCACTATGGCTACACCTTC.

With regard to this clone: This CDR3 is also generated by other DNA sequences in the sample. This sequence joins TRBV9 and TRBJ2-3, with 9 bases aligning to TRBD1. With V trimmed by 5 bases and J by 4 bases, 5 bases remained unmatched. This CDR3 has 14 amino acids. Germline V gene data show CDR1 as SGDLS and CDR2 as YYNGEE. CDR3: CASSLTGGADTQYF. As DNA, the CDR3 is TGTGCCAGCAGTCTTACAGGGGGCGCAGATACGCAGTATTTT.

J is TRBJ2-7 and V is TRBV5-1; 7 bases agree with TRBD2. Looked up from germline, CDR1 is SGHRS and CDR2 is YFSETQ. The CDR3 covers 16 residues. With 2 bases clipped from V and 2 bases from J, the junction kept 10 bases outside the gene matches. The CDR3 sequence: CASSFGGSGNPYEQYF. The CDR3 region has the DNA TGCGCCAGCAGCTTCGGCGGGAGTGGGAATCCCTACGAGCAGTACTTC.

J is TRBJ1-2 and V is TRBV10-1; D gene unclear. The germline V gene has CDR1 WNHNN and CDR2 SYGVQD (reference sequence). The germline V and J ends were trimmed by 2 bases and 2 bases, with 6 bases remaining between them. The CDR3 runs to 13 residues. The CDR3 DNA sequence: TGCGCCAGCAGTGAGACACCGAACTATGGCTACACCTTC. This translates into CASSETPNYGYTF.

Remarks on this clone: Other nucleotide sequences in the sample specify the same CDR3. Here the CDR3 reads CASSYSGTSGNTIYF. CDR3 DNA sequence: TGTGCCAGCAGTTACTCTGGGACCTCTGGAAACACCATATATTTT. The chain carries TRBV6-5 and TRBJ1-3; weak D call: TRBD1 (5 bases). V was trimmed by 0 bases and J by 0 bases, leaving 6 bases between them. Germline assignment: CDR1 MNHEY and CDR2 SVGAGI. This CDR3 has 15 amino acids.

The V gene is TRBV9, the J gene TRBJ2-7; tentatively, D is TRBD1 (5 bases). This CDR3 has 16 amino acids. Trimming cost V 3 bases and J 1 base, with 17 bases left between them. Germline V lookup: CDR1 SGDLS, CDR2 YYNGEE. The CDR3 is CASSGGPPDTSYEQYF. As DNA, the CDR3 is TGTGCCAGCAGCGGGGGCCCCCCGGACACTTCCTACGAGCAGTACTTC.

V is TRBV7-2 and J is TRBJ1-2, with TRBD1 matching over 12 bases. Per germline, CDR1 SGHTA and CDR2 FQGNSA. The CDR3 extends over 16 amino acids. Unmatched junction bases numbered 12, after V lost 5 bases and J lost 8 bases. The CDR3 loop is CASSESPGQGARGYTF. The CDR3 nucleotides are TGTGCCAGCAGCGAGAGTCCGGGACAGGGGGCGCGGGGCTACACCTTC.

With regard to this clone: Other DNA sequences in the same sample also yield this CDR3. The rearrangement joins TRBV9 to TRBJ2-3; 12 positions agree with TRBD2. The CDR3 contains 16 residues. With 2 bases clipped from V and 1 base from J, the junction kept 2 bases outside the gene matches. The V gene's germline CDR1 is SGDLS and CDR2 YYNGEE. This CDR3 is CASSVGTSGRTDTQYF. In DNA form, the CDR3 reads TGTGCCAGCAGCGTTGGGACTAGCGGGCGCACAGATACGCAGTATTTT.

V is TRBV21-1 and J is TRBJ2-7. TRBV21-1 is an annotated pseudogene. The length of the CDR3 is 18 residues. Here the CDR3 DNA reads TGTGCCAGCAGCAAAGAAGGGGCAGGGATAAGGCATGGAGGCGAGCAGTACTTC. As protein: CASSKEGAGIRHGGEQYF.

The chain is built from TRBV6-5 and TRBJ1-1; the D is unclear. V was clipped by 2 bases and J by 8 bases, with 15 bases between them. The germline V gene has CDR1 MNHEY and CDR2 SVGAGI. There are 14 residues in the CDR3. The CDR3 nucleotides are TGTGCCAGCAGTTACCGAGCTGATGGGCTAGAAGCTTTCTTT. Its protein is CASSYRADGLEAFF.

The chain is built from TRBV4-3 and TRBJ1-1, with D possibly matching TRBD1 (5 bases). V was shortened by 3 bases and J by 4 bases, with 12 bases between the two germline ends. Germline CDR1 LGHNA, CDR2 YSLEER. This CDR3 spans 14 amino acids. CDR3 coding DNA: TGCGCCAGCAGCCAGGGGGTCGGGGGCACTGAAGCTTTCTTT. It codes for CASSQGVGGTEAFF.

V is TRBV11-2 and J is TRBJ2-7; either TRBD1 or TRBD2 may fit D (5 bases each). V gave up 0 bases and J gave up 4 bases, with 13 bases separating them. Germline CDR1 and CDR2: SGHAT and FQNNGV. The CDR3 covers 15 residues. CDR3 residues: CASSLDGGKLYEQYF. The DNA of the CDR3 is TGTGCCAGCAGCTTAGATGGGGGAAAATTGTACGAGCAGTACTTC.

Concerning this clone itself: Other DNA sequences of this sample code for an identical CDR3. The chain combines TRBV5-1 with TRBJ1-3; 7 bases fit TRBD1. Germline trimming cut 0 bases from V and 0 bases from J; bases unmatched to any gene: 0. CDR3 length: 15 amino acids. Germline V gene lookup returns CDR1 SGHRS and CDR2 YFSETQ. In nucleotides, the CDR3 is TGCGCCAGCAGCTTGGGGGACAGCTCTGGAAACACCATATATTTT. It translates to CASSLGDSSGNTIYF.

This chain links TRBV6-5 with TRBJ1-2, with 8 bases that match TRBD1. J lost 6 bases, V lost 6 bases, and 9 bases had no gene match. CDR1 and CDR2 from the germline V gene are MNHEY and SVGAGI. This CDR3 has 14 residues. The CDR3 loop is CASRKTGGGDGYTF. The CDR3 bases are TGTGCCAGCAGAAAAACAGGGGGTGGTGATGGCTACACCTTC.

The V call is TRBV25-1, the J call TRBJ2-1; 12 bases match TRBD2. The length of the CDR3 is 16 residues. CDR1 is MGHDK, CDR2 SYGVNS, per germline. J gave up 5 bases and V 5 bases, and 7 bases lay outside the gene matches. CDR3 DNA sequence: TGTGCCAGCAGTCCACGGACTAGCGGGAATCACAATGAGCAGTTCTTC. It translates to CASSPRTSGNHNEQFF.

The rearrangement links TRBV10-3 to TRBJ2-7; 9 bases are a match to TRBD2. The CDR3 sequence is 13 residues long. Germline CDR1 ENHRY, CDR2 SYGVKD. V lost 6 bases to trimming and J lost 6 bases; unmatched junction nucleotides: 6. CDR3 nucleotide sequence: TGTGCCATCAGCAGCGGGGGGAAGGGCGAGCAGTACTTC. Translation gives CAISSGGKGEQYF.

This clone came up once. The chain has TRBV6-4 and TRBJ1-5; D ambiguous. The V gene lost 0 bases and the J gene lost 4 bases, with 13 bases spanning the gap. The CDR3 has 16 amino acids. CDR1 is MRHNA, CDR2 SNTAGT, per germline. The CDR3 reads CASSDSFKYANQPQHF. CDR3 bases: TGTGCCAGCAGTGACTCTTTTAAGTACGCGAATCAGCCCCAGCATTTT.

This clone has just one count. The CDR3 region has the DNA TGTGCCAGCAGTCCCCGGGACATTTCCTACGAGCAGTACTTC. Its protein product is CASSPRDISYEQYF. The chain uses TRBV27 and TRBJ2-7; a weak D match, TRBD1 (6 bases). The V gene's germline CDR1 is MNHEY and CDR2 SMNVEV (reference sequence). V lost 5 bases to trimming and J lost 1 base, with 12 bases between them. The CDR3 has 14 amino acids.

CDR3 DNA: TGTGCCAGCAGCTTGTATTCCGCAGCACCAATGAACACTGAAGCTTTCTTT. This codes for CASSLYSAAPMNTEAFF. The V gene is TRBV5-6, the J gene TRBJ1-1; D gene ambiguous. Germline CDR1 SGHDT, CDR2 YYEEEE. The ends were cut back, 1 base at V and 0 bases at J, with 16 bases in the middle. The length of the CDR3 is 17 residues.

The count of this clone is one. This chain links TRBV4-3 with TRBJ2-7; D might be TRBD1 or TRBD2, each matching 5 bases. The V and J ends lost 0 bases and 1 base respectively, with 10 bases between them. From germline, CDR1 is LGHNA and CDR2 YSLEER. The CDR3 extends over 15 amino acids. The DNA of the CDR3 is TGCGCCAGCAGCCAAGATCTTGGGGGATCCTACGAGCAGTACTTC. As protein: CASSQDLGGSYEQYF.

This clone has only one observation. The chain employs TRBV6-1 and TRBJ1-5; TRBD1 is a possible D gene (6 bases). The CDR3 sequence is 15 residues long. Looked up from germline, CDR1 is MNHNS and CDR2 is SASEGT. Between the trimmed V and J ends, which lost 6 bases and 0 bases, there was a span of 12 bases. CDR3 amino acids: CASRLQGYSNQPQHF. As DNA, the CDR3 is TGTGCCAGCAGGTTACAGGGATATAGCAATCAGCCCCAGCATTTT.

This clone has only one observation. CDR3 amino acids: CASSRQADEQFF. CDR3 nucleotides: TGTGCCAGCAGCCGGCAGGCGGATGAGCAGTTCTTC. The chain has TRBV11-1 and TRBJ2-1; D is uncertain. Germline loops: CDR1 SGHAT, CDR2 FQDESV (reference sequence). This CDR3 is built from 12 residues. V was clipped by 5 bases and J by 8 bases, with 10 bases between them.

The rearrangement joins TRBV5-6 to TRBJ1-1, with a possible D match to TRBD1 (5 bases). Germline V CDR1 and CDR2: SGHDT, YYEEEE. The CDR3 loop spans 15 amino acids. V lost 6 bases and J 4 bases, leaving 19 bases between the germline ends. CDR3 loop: CASNMGRGGGTEAFF. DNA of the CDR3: TGTGCCAGCAACATGGGGAGGGGCGGCGGCACTGAAGCTTTCTTT.

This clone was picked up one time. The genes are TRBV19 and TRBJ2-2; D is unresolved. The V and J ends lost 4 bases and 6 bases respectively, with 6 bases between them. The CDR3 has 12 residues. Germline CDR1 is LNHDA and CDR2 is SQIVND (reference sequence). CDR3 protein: CASSTIAGELFF. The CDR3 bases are TGTGCCAGTAGTACCATAGCCGGGGAGCTGTTTTTT.

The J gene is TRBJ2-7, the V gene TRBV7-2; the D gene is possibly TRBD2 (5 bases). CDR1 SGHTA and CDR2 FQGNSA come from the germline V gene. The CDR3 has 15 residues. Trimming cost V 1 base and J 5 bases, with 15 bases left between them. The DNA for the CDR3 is TGTGCCAGCAGCTTAGGGGCTAGGAGAGGGAACGAGCAGTACTTC. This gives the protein CASSLGARRGNEQYF.

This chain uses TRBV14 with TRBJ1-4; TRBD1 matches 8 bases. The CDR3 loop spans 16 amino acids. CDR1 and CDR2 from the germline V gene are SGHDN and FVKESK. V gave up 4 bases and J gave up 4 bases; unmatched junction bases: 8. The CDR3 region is CASSLRTGTDNEKLFF. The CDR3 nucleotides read TGTGCCAGCAGCCTGCGGACAGGGACTGATAATGAAAAACTGTTTTTT.

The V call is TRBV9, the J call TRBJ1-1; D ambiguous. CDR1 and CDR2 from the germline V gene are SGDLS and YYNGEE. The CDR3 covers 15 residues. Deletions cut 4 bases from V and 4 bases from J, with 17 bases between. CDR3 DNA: TGTGCCAGCAGCTCAACTATCTCGGGTGGCACTGAAGCTTTCTTT. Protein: CASSSTISGGTEAFF.